The clone carrying this T cell receptor (beta chain) was recorded a few times. Its antigen is as yet unknown. In TCRdb, the 5' RACE reads were re-called with MiXCR into one record per CDR3 protein. The data contain around 130,000 distinct CDR3 sequences, roughly an eighth of them seen just once; the ten biggest clones take up approximately 3.1%. The sample is drawn from a study of CD8 T cells in ankylosing spondylitis. Study-wide findings and caveats: Some of these motif variants have turned up before, in reports on reactive arthritis synovial fluid and blood. Reportedly, disease-linked clones are significantly enriched in ankylosing spondylitis patients' matched synovial fluid. Relatively scarce in peripheral blood, disease-linked clones were CD8+.

This CDR3 is built from 13 residues. V was clipped by 6 bases and J by 8 bases, with 14 bases between them. The sample comprised blood, either unsorted or a sorted T cell fraction (not recorded which). The source of this sequence is a female donor with ankylosing spondylitis or in good health (not recorded which). The rearrangement uses TRBV12-3 or TRBV12-4 and TRBJ2-1; D is perhaps TRBD1 or TRBD2 (5 bases each). CDR3 in amino acids: CASSGSRDDEQFF. In DNA, the CDR3 is TGTGCCAGCAGCGGGTCACGGGACGATGAGCAGTTCTTC.